The present T cell receptor (beta chain) was sequenced within a study of blood T cell repertoires in COVID-19. Method: immunoSEQ multiplex PCR; TCRdb's copy keeps in-frame clones and lacks some. The data show 35,000 to 55,000 clones, over 80% seen once. This TCR derives from a man between 60 and 75 years old with active COVID-19. Sample: peripheral blood.

The CDR3 coding sequence is TGTGCCAGCAGCTTGGGACAGGGGGCGTATGGCTATGGCTACACCTTC. Protein product: CASSLGQGAYGYGYTF. The chain uses TRBV5-4 and TRBJ1-2, with 10 nucleotides matching TRBD1. Germline V gene sequence: CDR1 SGHNT, CDR2 YYREEE (reference sequence). The CDR3 contains 16 residues. Trimming cost V 0 bases and J 4 bases; bases outside gene matches: 6.